This TCR beta chain was identified during a study of T cell responses to AZD1222 COVID-19 vaccine. Study conclusions and caveats: Most donors were white British and more were female, and clonal diversity was possibly underestimated. Seropositive AZD1222 recipients at baseline numbered only 6 or 7. After two AZD1222 doses, spike-specific TCR breadth and depth rose versus day 0. The study sampled repertoires only after the peak T cell response.

The method was immunoSEQ multiplex PCR; TCRdb's version includes in-frame clones alone and lacks a portion of them. The repertoire holds more than 120,000 clones, with roughly 87% as singletons. Details on this clone: Its antigen is not known.

The clonotype was recovered from an adult who received the AZD1222 COVID-19 vaccine. The sequences come from peripheral blood, collected 28 days after the second AZD1222 dose.

The CDR3: CASSDQGLDTEAFF. The CDR3 DNA sequence: TGTGCCAGCAGTGACCAGGGGCTTGACACTGAAGCTTTCTTT. J is TRBJ1-1 and V is TRBV2, with D possibly being TRBD1 (6 bases). This CDR3 comprises 14 residues. V dropped 3 bases and J dropped 3 bases, with 11 bases sitting between them. Per germline, CDR1 SNHLY and CDR2 FYNNEI.